This T cell receptor beta chain was sequenced during a study of graft-versus-host responses after intestinal transplantation. Findings and limits, study-wide: Detection of GvH clones occurred in recipient marrow, and some had their first appearance in ileum or blood. Levels of circulating GvH clones at their peak were associated with early post-transplant HvG declines.

Measured with immunoSEQ multiplex PCR; TCRdb has only the in-frame clones, and not every one. The profile covers tens of thousands of clones, with roughly 90% appearing a single time and under 0.85% taken by the ten largest. A word on this clone: No antigen is known for it. At the DNA level, this CDR3 is encoded by other sequences in the same sample as well.

The sequences come from PBMCs, collected 98 days after intestinal transplantation. This clonotype originated in a human patient who received an intestinal transplant, so some T cells may come from the graft donor.

As DNA, the CDR3 is TGCGCCAGCAGCTTGGGGGGTAGCTCCTACAATGAGCAGTTCTTC. It encodes CASSLGGSSYNEQFF. The genes are TRBV5-1 and TRBJ2-1; D is ambiguous. Deletions cut 0 bases from V and 0 bases from J, with 7 bases between. The CDR3 is 15 residues long. Per germline, CDR1 SGHRS and CDR2 YFSETQ.